The next 11 T cell receptor beta chains were all read from a single sample in a study of blood T cells in healthy people across ages. Then a second PCR, running roughly 6 to 12 cycles, was carried out with a sample-barcoded 5' primer and a J-beta primer mix. TCRdb re-called the 5' RACE reads through MiXCR, storing one row per CDR3 protein. The repertoire holds roughly 800,000 distinct CDR3 sequences, with roughly 64% as singletons. The sample was blood. The receptor set was obtained from a man aged 25 to 45 in good health.

This clonotype was detected only a few times. The chain is built from TRBV3-1 and TRBJ1-6, with D hard to call. Trimming shortened V by 0 bases and J by 12 bases, and 6 bases separated the two germline ends. The CDR3 sequence is 12 residues long. Germline V gives CDR1 LGHDT, CDR2 YNNKEL (reference sequence). The CDR3 coding sequence is TGTGCCAGCAGCCAAGAGAGCGGACCCCTCCACTTT. This translates into CASSQESGPLHF.

The rearrangement uses TRBV7-8 and TRBJ2-1; 8 nucleotides match TRBD1. Trimming cost V 7 bases and J 9 bases; bases outside gene matches: 8. There are 13 residues in the CDR3. From germline, CDR1 is SGHVS and CDR2 FQNEAQ. The CDR3 DNA reads TGTGCCAGCAAGGGACAGGTGGAATCTGAGCAGTTCTTC. Amino acids: CASKGQVESEQFF.

The chain employs TRBV27 and TRBJ2-7, with D hard to call. Deletions cut 7 bases from V and 1 base from J, with 8 bases between. This CDR3 spans 12 amino acids. Germline values: CDR1 MNHEY, CDR2 SMNVEV (reference sequence). In DNA form, the CDR3 reads TGTGCCAGCAAGGGCGTATCCTACGAGCAGTACTTC. Its translation: CASKGVSYEQYF.

In this sample, this clonotype turned up a few times. The chain employs TRBV10-1 and TRBJ2-1; D call uncertain. Trimming took off 3 bases at V and 11 bases at J, with 14 bases between the two ends. Germline CDR1 is WNHNN and CDR2 is SYGVQD (reference sequence). The CDR3 extends over 13 amino acids. The CDR3 is CASSDGASAQQFF. The CDR3 bases are TGCGCCAGCAGTGACGGTGCGTCGGCACAGCAGTTCTTC.

The chain recombines TRBV21-1 with TRBJ2-3; no DNA check was done on the table's D call, TRBD1. TRBV21-1 is termed a pseudogene. This CDR3 is 16 amino acids long. CDR3 DNA: TGTGCCAGCAGCAAAGTGGCGACAGGGCCCACAGATACGCAGTATTTT. It encodes CASSKVATGPTDTQYF.

This rearrangement joins TRBV2 to TRBJ1-2; D might be TRBD1 (5 bases). This CDR3 has 13 residues. Germline lookup yields CDR1 SNHLY and CDR2 FYNNEI. Trimming removed 2 bases at V and 8 bases at J, with 12 bases between. CDR3 in amino acids: CASSERQGVGYTF. The CDR3 DNA reads TGTGCCAGCAGTGAAAGGCAGGGAGTGGGCTACACCTTC.

The chain employs TRBV11-2 and TRBJ1-2; no definite D call. Germline CDR1 reads SGHAT; CDR2 reads FQNNGV. V lost 5 bases, J lost 7 bases, and 11 bases lay in between. CDR3 length: 12 amino acids. CDR3 bases: TGTGCCAGCAGCCCCCCGGAGTCTGGCTACACCTTC. Amino acid sequence: CASSPPESGYTF.

The chain combines TRBV6-6 with TRBJ2-7; D unclear. Between the trimmed V and J ends, which lost 4 bases and 3 bases, there was a span of 4 bases. Germline V gene sequence: CDR1 MNHNY, CDR2 SVGAGI (reference sequence). CDR3 length equals 11 residues. In DNA, the CDR3 is TGTGCCAGCAGTTGTCGCTACGAGCAGTACTTC. The encoded protein is CASSCRYEQYF.

The V call is TRBV20-1, the J call TRBJ2-7; D ambiguous. Germline lookup yields CDR1 DFQATT and CDR2 SNEGSKA (reference sequence). The germline V and J ends were trimmed by 3 bases and 3 bases, with 9 bases remaining between them. CDR3 size: 12 residues. CDR3 sequence reads: CSASRELYEQYF. The CDR3 nucleotides are TGCAGTGCTAGTAGGGAACTCTACGAGCAGTACTTC.

This chain links TRBV7-2 with TRBJ1-6; TRBD1 matches at 10 bases. Trimming cost V 4 bases and J 10 bases; bases outside gene matches: 4. The V gene's germline CDR1 is SGHTA and CDR2 FQGNSA. This CDR3 contains 14 residues. The CDR3 loop is CASSWDRGGSPLHF. The CDR3 DNA is TGTGCCAGCAGCTGGGACAGGGGCGGGTCACCCCTCCACTTT.

This clonotype has more than one count but fewer than ten. V is TRBV20-1 and J is TRBJ2-5; D is perhaps TRBD1 or TRBD2 (5 bases each). This CDR3 has 12 residues. With 4 bases removed from V and 5 bases from J, the gap between germline ends came to 11 bases. The germline V gene encodes CDR1 DFQATT and CDR2 SNEGSKA (reference sequence). CDR3 DNA sequence: TGCAGTGCTACTTCGGGGCGCGAGACCCAGTACTTC. Its translation is CSATSGRETQYF.